This TCR beta chain emerged from a study of T cells in Graves' hyperthyroidism and ophthalmopathy. In its sample, this clonotype was seen a few times. Looked up from germline, CDR1 is SGHRS and CDR2 is YFSETQ. The germline V and J ends were trimmed by 7 bases and 0 bases, with 8 bases remaining between them. This CDR3 is built from 14 residues. Template material for amplifying TCR beta CDR3 regions consisted of RNA transcripts. The TCR CDR3 first-round RT-PCR relied on the HTBI primer set. Using its own MiXCR run on the multiplex PCR reads, TCRdb lists one record per CDR3 protein. The data hold a few hundred thousand distinct CDR3 sequences, with 13% to 15% observed a single time.

This sequence was found in a woman in her thirties or forties with Graves' hyperthyroidism that later progressed to Graves' ophthalmopathy. The rearrangement uses TRBV5-1 and TRBJ2-6; D unclear. Sequenced: blood. The CDR3 sequence: CASRPPSGANVLTF. CDR3 bases: TGCGCCAGCCGTCCTCCCTCTGGGGCCAACGTCCTGACTTTC.